Below, 9 T cell receptor beta chains from the same sample are listed, as sequenced in a study of molecular identifiers for immune sequencing clone quantification. TCRdb reprocessed the PCR reads via MiXCR and lists one record per CDR3 protein. The sample records about half a million distinct CDR3 sequences, about 22% being singletons. The sample taken for sequencing was naive CD8+ T cells from blood, with Jurkat cell RNA spiked in. Subset here: FACS-sorted CD8+CD4-CCR7+CD45RA+ naive T cells. The receptor set was obtained from a human donor in good health. Some libraries in this study had Jurkat cell RNA spiked in.

The rearrangement uses TRBV4-3 and TRBJ2-7; TRBD1 matches 7 bases. V dropped 4 bases and J dropped 0; count of bases not matched to a gene: 6. This CDR3 comprises 15 residues. Germline lookup yields CDR1 LGHNA and CDR2 YSLEER. CDR3 residues: CASSPGQADSYEQYF. The CDR3 DNA is TGCGCCAGCAGCCCAGGACAGGCGGACTCCTACGAGCAGTACTTC.

To note about this clonotype: A clone one base away is much larger, so this may be a read error. The V gene is TRBV7-8, the J gene TRBJ2-1, with a weak D call TRBD1 (5 bases). Per germline, CDR1 SGHVS and CDR2 FQNEAQ. The CDR3 length is 13 residues. The CDR3 nucleotides read TGTGCCAACAGCGCAGGGTTTGTGATTGAGCAGTTCTTC. It specifies CANSAGFVIEQFF.

The chain uses TRBV9 and TRBJ2-1; a weak D match, TRBD2 (6 bases). The germline V gene encodes CDR1 SGDLS and CDR2 YYNGEE. V dropped 6 bases and J dropped 7 bases, with 17 bases sitting between them. CDR3 length: 14 amino acids. Here the CDR3 reads CASNPGPSGNEQFF. The CDR3 nucleotides are TGTGCCAGCAACCCGGGACCCAGCGGGAATGAGCAGTTCTTC.

This rearrangement joins TRBV12-3 or TRBV12-4 to TRBJ2-2; 10 nucleotides align to TRBD1. V trimming: 7 bases; J trimming: 6 bases; junction bases outside the gene matches: 8. CDR3 size: 15 residues. The DNA of the CDR3 is TGTGCCAGCATCCGATGGGACAGGGGCTCCGGGGAGCTGTTTTTT. Translated: CASIRWDRGSGELFF.

The gene calls are TRBV6-5 and TRBJ1-5; TRBD1 matches 9 bases. The J segment lost 2 bases and the V segment lost 6 bases, leaving 2 bases of the junction unmatched. The germline V gene has CDR1 MNHEY and CDR2 SVGAGI. The CDR3 is 14 residues long. The DNA of the CDR3 is TGTGCCAGCAGAAGACAGGGGGGCAATCAGCCCCAGCATTTT. It translates to CASRRQGGNQPQHF.

This clonotype was seen many times. CDR3 residues: CSARRLAGGTDTQYF. The CDR3 region has the DNA TGCAGTGCTAGGAGACTAGCGGGGGGCACAGATACGCAGTATTTT. The chain is built from TRBV20-1 and TRBJ2-3; 12 bases align to TRBD2. The V segment lost 3 bases and the J segment 1 base; nucleotides outside the gene matches: 2. CDR1 is DFQATT and CDR2 is SNEGSKA in the germline V gene (reference sequence). The CDR3 has 15 residues.

At least ten counts were recorded for this clonotype. This chain joins TRBV9 and TRBJ2-7; no firm D call. CDR3 length equals 13 residues. The germline CDR1 and CDR2 sequences are SGDLS and YYNGEE. V was shortened by 0 bases and J by 2 bases, with 6 bases between the two germline ends. This chain's CDR3 is CASSVGTTYEQYF. In DNA form, the CDR3 reads TGTGCCAGCAGCGTAGGCACAACCTACGAGCAGTACTTC.

This clonotype was seen repeatedly, ten times or more. The chain has TRBV14 and TRBJ2-3; D gene ambiguous. Per germline, CDR1 SGHDN and CDR2 FVKESK. CDR3 length: 14 residues. Trimming stripped 2 bases from V and 2 bases from J, with 8 bases between. The CDR3 loop reads CASSQFDFTDTQYF. The CDR3 nucleotides read TGTGCCAGCAGCCAATTCGACTTCACAGATACGCAGTATTTT.

As to this clonotype: The junction departs from the called germline gene at one end, perhaps through a read error. The rearrangement links TRBV6-5 to TRBJ2-7; a possible D gene is TRBD2 (5 bases). CDR3 size: 13 residues. Germline CDR1 and CDR2: MNHEY and SVGAGI. DNA for the CDR3: TGTGCCAGCGGTTATGGGAGCTCCTACGAGCAGTACTTC. The encoded protein is CASGYGSSYEQYF.